The T cell receptor (beta chain) described here comes from a study of T cell changes during pregnancy in multiple sclerosis. Only in-frame clones appear in the TCRdb table, and some are missing; sequencing was by immunoSEQ multiplex PCR. The sample records roughly 29,000 clones, approximately 94% being singletons. Trimming removed 5 bases from V and 4 bases from J; junction bases left unmatched: 13. The CDR3 covers 16 residues. Germline CDR1 SEHNR, CDR2 FQNEAQ (reference sequence). The clonotype originates from a female donor with multiple sclerosis, enrolled in a pregnancy study. The sequencing used CD8+ T cells from peripheral blood mononuclear cells, collected before pregnancy. V is TRBV7-9 and J is TRBJ1-2; 7 bases align to TRBD1. The chain's CDR3 is CASSHADRESGYGYTF. CDR3 DNA: TGTGCCAGCAGCCACGCAGACAGGGAATCGGGCTATGGCTACACCTTC. Complete variable domain (other parts from reference TRBV7-9 and TRBJ1-2): DTGVSQNPRHKITKRGQNVTFRCDPISEHNRLYWYRQTLGQGPEFLTYFQNEAQLEKSRLLSDRFSAERPKGSFSTLEIQRTEQGDSAMYLCASSHADRESGYGYTFGSGTRLTVV.